The 23 T cell receptor beta chains below all came from one sample that was sequenced in a study of cytomegalovirus exposure and HLA in healthy donors. The primer mix had 60 Vbeta and 13 Jbeta primers. Clones were sequenced by immunoSEQ multiplex PCR, and TCRdb holds only the in-frame ones, with some missing. The sample holds over 100,000 clones; approximately 80% are singletons and the top ten take roughly 3.9%. The sample was PBMCs. These receptors were taken from a male donor in good health and CMV-seropositive.

The V and J genes are TRBV19 and TRBJ2-7; TRBD1 is a possible D gene (6 bases). The CDR3 totals 14 residues. Germline V gene sequence: CDR1 LNHDA, CDR2 SQIVND (reference sequence). Trimming pared 1 base from V and 2 bases from J, leaving 9 bases between. The CDR3 sequence is CASSIGQDPYEQYF. CDR3 nucleotide sequence: TGTGCCAGTAGTATAGGACAGGATCCCTACGAGCAGTACTTC.

V is TRBV2 and J is TRBJ2-1, with D maybe TRBD1 (5 bases). Between the trimmed V and J ends, which lost 6 bases and 0 bases, there was a span of 6 bases. CDR3 length: 13 amino acids. Looked up from germline, CDR1 is SNHLY and CDR2 is FYNNEI. The CDR3 DNA reads as TGTGCCAGCAGGGACAACTCCTACAATGAGCAGTTCTTC. It specifies CASRDNSYNEQFF.

This clone was counted between two and nine times. The chain carries TRBV6-5 and TRBJ1-3; D is uncertain. Per the germline V gene, CDR1 is MNHEY and CDR2 is SVGAGI. V was pared by 5 bases and J by 0 bases, with 11 bases between. The CDR3 is 15 residues long. CDR3 DNA sequence: TGTGCCAGCAGTACACAGCCACGCTCTGGAAACACCATATATTTT. Its translation: CASSTQPRSGNTIYF.

The chain links TRBV15 to TRBJ1-1, with 7 bases identical to TRBD1. The J segment lost 5 bases and the V segment lost 2 bases, leaving 8 bases of the junction unmatched. In germline, CDR1 is LNHNV, CDR2 YYDKDF (reference sequence). This CDR3 has 15 residues. The CDR3 nucleotides read TGTGCCACCAGCAGAAGGTCGTCAGGGGGTACTGAAGCTTTCTTT. Its translation: CATSRRSSGGTEAFF.

About this clone: This specimen includes other DNA sequences encoding the same CDR3. The chain has TRBV5-1 and TRBJ2-5; a possible D gene is TRBD1 (6 bases). V lost 2 bases to trimming and J lost 2 bases, with 10 bases between them. The CDR3 has 14 residues. In germline, CDR1 is SGHRS, CDR2 YFSETQ. The CDR3 coding sequence is TGCGCCAGCAGCTTCAGGACAGCTCAAGAGACCCAGTACTTC. This gives the protein CASSFRTAQETQYF.

This clone appeared once. The chain uses TRBV5-1 and TRBJ2-7; 8 bases are shared with TRBD2. Losses at the gene ends were 0 bases for V and 2 bases for J; bases not matched to a gene: 4. The CDR3 extends over 15 amino acids. CDR1 SGHRS and CDR2 YFSETQ come from the germline V gene. CDR3 amino acids: CASSLGAGAAYEQYF. Written as DNA, the CDR3 is TGCGCCAGCAGCTTGGGAGCGGGAGCCGCCTACGAGCAGTACTTC.

This chain connects TRBV7-3 to TRBJ2-3; 8 bases line up with TRBD2. The CDR3 covers 15 residues. V trimming: 5 bases; J trimming: 4 bases; junction bases outside the gene matches: 8. The germline gives CDR1 SGHTA, CDR2 FQGTGA. CDR3 protein: CASSPRAGGADTQYF. CDR3 DNA sequence: TGTGCCAGCAGCCCCCGGGCGGGAGGAGCAGATACGCAGTATTTT.

J is TRBJ1-5 and V is TRBV15; no firm D call. There are 15 residues in the CDR3. The V gene lost 1 base and the J gene lost 3 bases, with 10 bases spanning the gap. Germline loops: CDR1 LNHNV, CDR2 YYDKDF (reference sequence). The DNA of the CDR3 is TGTGCCACCAGCAGAGTCCCCAACTCCAATCAGCCCCAGCATTTT. Its translation: CATSRVPNSNQPQHF. Together with reference TRBV15 and TRBJ1-5, the CDR3 gives the full variable domain: DAMVIQNPRYQVTQFGKPVTLSCSQTLNHNVMYWYQQKSSQAPKLLFHYYDKDFNNEADTPDNFQSRRPNTSFCFLDIRSPGLGDTAMYLCATSRVPNSNQPQHFGDGTRLSIL.

V gene TRBV7-8 combines with J gene TRBJ1-1; 9 bases are shared with TRBD1. J lost 10 bases, V lost 5 bases, and 5 bases had no gene match. Germline CDR1 reads SGHVS; CDR2 reads FQNEAQ. The CDR3 has 12 residues. CDR3 sequence: CASSLLDRGAFF. For the CDR3, the DNA is TGTGCCAGCAGCCTATTGGACAGGGGAGCTTTCTTT. Full variable domain (missing parts from reference TRBV7-8 and TRBJ1-1): GAGVSQSPRYKVAKRGQDVALRCDPISGHVSLFWYQQALGQGPEFLTYFQNEAQLDKSGLPSDRFFAERPEGSVSTLKIQRTQQEDSAVYLCASSLLDRGAFFGQGTRLTVV.

The rearrangement uses TRBV5-6 and TRBJ1-5, with TRBD1 as a possible D gene (6 bases). The V gene's germline CDR1 is SGHDT and CDR2 YYEEEE. V was trimmed by 3 bases and J by 3 bases, leaving 22 bases between them. This CDR3 comprises 18 residues. The CDR3 here is CASSSPYRDRGYNQPQHF. In DNA, the CDR3 is TGTGCCAGCAGCTCCCCTTACAGGGATAGAGGGTACAATCAGCCCCAGCATTTT.

The sample holds a few counts of this clone. The V gene is TRBV18, the J gene TRBJ2-7, with a tentative D call TRBD2 (6 bases). The CDR3 sequence is 12 residues long. In germline, CDR1 is KGHSH, CDR2 LQKENI. V was trimmed by 2 bases and J by 4 bases, leaving 6 bases between them. The CDR3 sequence is CASSPGGYEQYF. The CDR3 nucleotides read TGTGCCAGCTCACCAGGGGGGTACGAGCAGTACTTC. Using reference TRBV18 and TRBJ2-7 for the parts outside the CDR3, the full variable domain is NAGVMQNPRHLVRRRGQEARLRCSPMKGHSHVYWYRQLPEEGLKFMVYLQKENIIDESGMPKERFSAEFPKEGPSILRIQQVVRGDSAAYFCASSPGGYEQYFGPGTRLTVT.

The sample holds one count of this clone. The chain combines TRBV28 with TRBJ2-7, with TRBD2 identical over 11 bases. The CDR3 totals 18 residues. V shed 6 bases and J 0 bases; nucleotides not matched to a gene: 13. The germline gives CDR1 MDHEN, CDR2 SYDVKM. CDR3 coding DNA: TGTGCCAGCAGCCTGGGGACTAGCGGCACCCTGGGCTCCTACGAGCAGTACTTC. Its translation is CASSLGTSGTLGSYEQYF.

This rearrangement joins TRBV9 to TRBJ1-2; a possible D gene is TRBD1 (6 bases). V lost 0 bases, J lost 4 bases, and 13 bases lay in between. The germline CDR1 and CDR2 sequences are SGDLS and YYNGEE. The length of the CDR3 is 15 residues. The CDR3 reads CASSVVRTAPYGYTF. CDR3 DNA: TGTGCCAGCAGCGTAGTTCGGACAGCCCCCTATGGCTACACCTTC.

V and J are TRBV2 and TRBJ1-5; D unresolved. The CDR3 has 12 amino acids. Germline CDR1 reads SNHLY; CDR2 reads FYNNEI. Trimming left V 4 bases short and J 9 bases short, with 10 bases between. CDR3 loop: CASSAEGGPQHF. CDR3 nucleotide sequence: TGTGCCAGCAGTGCGGAAGGAGGGCCCCAGCATTTT.

This clone was observed a handful of times. J is TRBJ2-3 and V is TRBV9; TRBD1 is a possible D gene (5 bases). With 0 bases removed from V and 4 bases from J, the gap between germline ends came to 12 bases. The germline V gene encodes CDR1 SGDLS and CDR2 YYNGEE. The length of the CDR3 is 15 residues. CDR3 nucleotide sequence: TGTGCCAGCAGCGTAGAGGGGCAGGGCCCAGATACGCAGTATTTT. This translates into CASSVEGQGPDTQYF. Variable domain in full (rest from reference TRBV9 and TRBJ2-3): DSGVTQTPKHLITATGQRVTLRCSPRSGDLSVYWYQQSLDQGLQFLIQYYNGEERAKGNILERFSAQQFPDLHSELNLSSLELGDSALYFCASSVEGQGPDTQYFGPGTRLTVL.

The chain carries TRBV14 and TRBJ2-3, with D unclear. The length of the CDR3 is 14 residues. The germline gives CDR1 SGHDN, CDR2 FVKESK. V was trimmed by 3 bases and J by 3 bases, leaving 10 bases between them. The CDR3 is CASSHPGETDTQYF. The CDR3 nucleotides read TGTGCCAGCAGCCATCCTGGAGAAACAGATACGCAGTATTTT.

The CDR3 reads CASSPPVRAYEQYF. CDR3 DNA: TGTGCCAGCTCACCACCGGTAAGAGCCTACGAGCAGTACTTC. V and J are TRBV18 and TRBJ2-7, with unresolved D. Per germline, CDR1 KGHSH and CDR2 LQKENI. This CDR3 has 14 residues. V was clipped by 0 bases and J by 2 bases, with 8 bases between them.

This clone occurred a few times. The rearrangement joins TRBV4-1 to TRBJ1-2; 7 bases are shared with TRBD1. The CDR3 is made up of 15 amino acids. The germline CDR1 and CDR2 sequences are MGHRA and YSYEKL. The ends lost 2 bases at V and 5 bases at J; junction bases unmatched: 8. The CDR3 reads CASSQPDRETYGYTF. CDR3 nucleotide sequence: TGCGCCAGCAGCCAACCTGACAGGGAAACTTATGGCTACACCTTC.

This clone was seen just once. The gene calls are TRBV5-5 and TRBJ2-2, with D perhaps matching TRBD1 (6 bases). The CDR3 runs 14 residues. In germline, CDR1 is SGHKS, CDR2 YYEKEE (reference sequence). V gave up 7 bases and J gave up 5 bases, with 15 bases separating them. The CDR3 bases are TGTGCCAGCGAACAGGGTTCTTTTACCGGGGAGCTGTTTTTT. It is translated as CASEQGSFTGELFF. Full variable domain (missing parts from reference TRBV5-5 and TRBJ2-2): DAGVTQSPTHLIKTRGQQVTLRCSPISGHKSVSWYQQVLGQGPQFIFQYYEKEERGRGNFPDRFSARQFPNYSSELNVNALLLGDSALYLCASEQGSFTGELFFGEGSRLTVL.

This clone was detected only a few times. The chain has TRBV6-5 and TRBJ1-2; the D gene is possibly TRBD1 (6 bases). Germline-derived CDR1 and CDR2 are MNHEY and SVGAGI. Deletions cut 8 bases from V and 6 bases from J, with 13 bases between. The CDR3 has 12 amino acids. CDR3 nucleotides: TGTGCCAGCCGCCTCAGGACAGATGGCTACACCTTC. It is translated as CASRLRTDGYTF.

The V gene is TRBV19, the J gene TRBJ1-1, with 10 bases matching TRBD1. The germline CDR1 and CDR2 sequences are LNHDA and SQIVND (reference sequence). The CDR3 spans 16 residues. The V gene end was trimmed by 5 bases and the J gene end by 4 bases; junction bases not matched to a gene: 10. The CDR3 DNA reads as TGTGCCAGTAGTGAGACAGGGGGCGTCTTCCCCACTGAAGCTTTCTTT. Translated: CASSETGGVFPTEAFF.

In its sample, this clone was seen a few times. This chain links TRBV5-1 with TRBJ2-7; TRBD1 matches 7 bases. Germline values: CDR1 SGHRS, CDR2 YFSETQ. The CDR3 runs to 15 residues. The trim removed 4 bases at V and 0 bases at J, leaving 7 bases unmatched. The CDR3 region has the DNA TGCGCCAGCAGCCCGGAGCCAGGGGGCTCCTACGAGCAGTACTTC. Protein product: CASSPEPGGSYEQYF. The variable domain in full, completed from reference TRBV5-1 and TRBJ2-7, reads KAGVTQTPRYLIKTRGQQVTLSCSPISGHRSVSWYQQTPGQGLQFLFEYFSETQRNKGNFPGRFSGRQFSNSRSEMNVSTLELGDSALYLCASSPEPGGSYEQYFGPGTRLTVT.

V and J are TRBV29-1 and TRBJ1-2, with D tentatively TRBD1 (5 bases). The V gene's germline CDR1 is SQVTM and CDR2 ANQGSEA. The germline V and J ends were trimmed by 7 bases and 8 bases, with 14 bases remaining between them. CDR3 length equals 11 residues. DNA for the CDR3: TGCAGCGCCCGGACATACCTCGGCTACACCTTC. Translation gives CSARTYLGYTF.